This T cell receptor (beta chain) was found in a study of vaccination and CD4 T cells after COVID-19. Across the study: Nasal swab PCR had shown SARS-CoV-2 positivity in the convalescent patients (about 9 mild cases, one severe case).

This clonotype came up once. What it recognizes is unknown. Germline V CDR1 and CDR2: SEHNR, FQNEAQ (reference sequence). This CDR3 spans 15 amino acids. The V end lost 1 base, the J end lost 0 bases, and 9 bases lay between the germline ends. Specified treatment: approximately 9-day PBMC culture with coronavirus spike peptide pools or control peptides (ViraFEST assay). Sequenced with the Oncomine TCR Beta short-read assay was DNA taken from cultured CD4+ T cells. TCRdb re-called the PCR reads with MiXCR, one entry per CDR3 protein. Of 10,000 to 13,000 distinct CDR3 sequences in the sample, about half were seen once.

The sequence was collected from a human donor who had recovered from COVID-19. The material sequenced was CD4+ T cells from blood, cultured in vitro. The rearrangement joins TRBV7-9 to TRBJ2-5, with D unresolved. CDR3 region: CASSLDYRHQETQYF. CDR3 DNA: TGTGCCAGCAGCTTAGATTATCGGCACCAAGAGACCCAGTACTTC.